The sample holds many counts of the clone carrying this T cell receptor (beta chain). As yet, its antigen is unknown. From RNA transcripts, TCR beta CDR3 regions were amplified. The primer set for the first-round RT-PCR of the TCR CDR3 was HTBI. TCRdb called the multiplex PCR reads again in MiXCR, with one record for every CDR3 protein. The sample shows fewer than 650,000 distinct CDR3 sequences, 14% of them seen only once. This sample is drawn from a study of T cells in Graves' hyperthyroidism and ophthalmopathy. Study-level points and caveats: A model built on 13 V-J features separated ophthalmopathy from stable hyperthyroidism. Most thyroid-expanded clonotypes above 0.001 were also found in blood.

Germline assignment: CDR1 ENHRY and CDR2 SYGVKD. After removal of 5 bases from V and 2 bases from J, the junction contained 7 bases not matched to a gene. The CDR3 is made up of 15 amino acids. Disease duration was under 3 months in the ophthalmopathy patients, who also had a Clinical Activity Score of at least 3 and a NOSPECS grade of at least 4. Uncontrolled infection, other autoimmune disease, pregnancy or lactation barred patients from enrollment. The clonotype was recovered from a woman younger than 35 with Graves' ophthalmopathy. The sample comprised blood. The chain is built from TRBV10-3 and TRBJ2-3, with 7 bases lining up with TRBD1. The CDR3 sequence: CAISTDRVLTDTQYF. In DNA, the CDR3 is TGTGCCATCAGTACCGACAGGGTCCTCACAGATACGCAGTATTTT.